A single sample is the source of the 13 T cell receptor beta chains below, sequenced in a study of T cell responses to AZD1222 COVID-19 vaccine. The data were produced by immunoSEQ multiplex PCR, yet TCRdb's version contains in-frame clones alone and is incomplete. Here the sample spans around 130,000 clones, nearly 95% being singletons. Specimen: peripheral blood, collected on day 0 of AZD1222 vaccination. All receptors come from an adult in good health.

The chain employs TRBV18 and TRBJ1-1; possible D gene TRBD1, 6 bases. V was shortened by 3 bases and J by 0 bases, with 14 bases between the two germline ends. The germline gives CDR1 KGHSH, CDR2 LQKENI. CDR3 length: 16 amino acids. CDR3 DNA: TGTGCCAGCTCACCCTGGGAGGCAGGGGTGAACACTGAAGCTTTCTTT. Its protein is CASSPWEAGVNTEAFF.

This chain links TRBV7-6 with TRBJ2-2; D not certain. Trimming cost V 5 bases and J 3 bases, with 7 bases left between them. Germline assignment: CDR1 SGHVS and CDR2 FNYEAQ. The CDR3 sequence is 13 residues long. CDR3 protein: CASSLIYTGELFF. The CDR3 DNA follows: TGTGCCAGCAGCCTGATCTACACCGGGGAGCTGTTTTTT.

This clone was detected only a few times. V gene TRBV30 combines with J gene TRBJ1-2, with D tentatively TRBD1 (5 bases). CDR3 length equals 13 residues. V was pared by 2 bases and J by 4 bases, with 11 bases between. CDR1 and CDR2 (germline): GTSNPN, SVGIG (reference sequence). This chain's CDR3 is CAWSTGVSYGYTF. The DNA of the CDR3 is TGTGCCTGGAGTACGGGGGTATCCTATGGCTACACCTTC. Supplemented by reference TRBV30 and TRBJ1-2, the full variable domain reads SQTIHQWPATLVQPVGSPLSLECTVEGTSNPNLYWYRQAAGRGLQLLFYSVGIGQISSEVPQNLSASRPQDRQFILSSKKLLLSDSGFYLCAWSTGVSYGYTFGSGTRLTVV.

This clone appeared once. V is TRBV29-1 and J is TRBJ1-2, with D possibly being TRBD1 (6 bases). This CDR3 comprises 15 residues. Per germline, CDR1 SQVTM and CDR2 ANQGSEA. V dropped 1 base and J dropped 1 base, with 13 bases sitting between them. The CDR3, as DNA: TGCAGCGTTGAAGGGGGGGCAAGTTTTAACTATGGCTACACCTTC. Its protein is CSVEGGASFNYGYTF.

The J gene is TRBJ1-4, the V gene TRBV19; D is ambiguous. Germline lookup yields CDR1 LNHDA and CDR2 SQIVND (reference sequence). Trimming stripped 7 bases from V and 8 bases from J, with 14 bases between. The CDR3 consists of 13 residues. The CDR3 DNA reads as TGTGCCAGTACCTCGAGCGCAGAGGAAAAACTGTTTTTT. Translating gives CASTSSAEEKLFF.

This clone turned up a few times. The chain employs TRBV7-9 and TRBJ1-6; 7 bases fit TRBD1. The J segment lost 14 bases and the V segment lost 1 base, leaving 2 bases of the junction unmatched. This CDR3 has 12 amino acids. Germline values: CDR1 SEHNR, CDR2 FQNEAQ (reference sequence). The CDR3 region has the DNA TGTGCCAGCAGCTTAGAGGACAGGTCCCTCCACTTT. Residues: CASSLEDRSLHF.

Only one count was recorded for this clone. The chain employs TRBV5-1 and TRBJ1-6; weak D call: TRBD1 (6 bases). There are 15 residues in the CDR3. V dropped 0 bases and J dropped 8 bases, with 12 bases sitting between them. CDR1 and CDR2 from the germline V gene are SGHRS and YFSETQ. DNA for the CDR3: TGCGCCAGCAGCTTGGGTAGGGGGAAGGATTCACCCCTCCACTTT. Protein sequence: CASSLGRGKDSPLHF.

The chain employs TRBV5-1 and TRBJ2-2; D is ambiguous. The CDR3 has 15 amino acids. The germline V and J ends were trimmed by 1 base and 1 base, with 8 bases remaining between them. Looked up from germline, CDR1 is SGHRS and CDR2 is YFSETQ. CDR3 in DNA: TGCGCCAGCAGCTTGACCGGGCTGAACACCGGGGAGCTGTTTTTT. Amino acid sequence: CASSLTGLNTGELFF.

In its sample, this clone was seen once. The chain links TRBV29-1 to TRBJ1-2; D is undetermined. Trimming shortened V by 4 bases and J by 3 bases, and 15 bases separated the two germline ends. In germline, CDR1 is SQVTM, CDR2 ANQGSEA. The CDR3 length is 14 residues. In nucleotides, the CDR3 is TGCAGCGTTGTTTTAAGCGGAGGGCACTATGGCTACACCTTC. Protein sequence: CSVVLSGGHYGYTF. Full variable domain (missing parts from reference TRBV29-1 and TRBJ1-2): SAVISQKPSRDICQRGTSLTIQCQVDSQVTMMFWYRQQPGQSLTLIATANQGSEATYESGFVIDKFPISRPNLTFSTLTVSNMSPEDSSIYLCSVVLSGGHYGYTFGSGTRLTVV.

The CDR3 reads CASSPGQMNTEAFF. As DNA, the CDR3 is TGTGCCAGCAGTCCGGGACAGATGAACACTGAAGCTTTCTTT. The genes are TRBV6-6 and TRBJ1-1, with 7 bases matching TRBD1. Trimming at V came to 5 bases and at J to 0 bases, leaving 3 bases not matched to a gene. CDR1 and CDR2 from the germline V gene are MNHNY and SVGAGI (reference sequence). This CDR3 contains 14 residues.

J is TRBJ1-2 and V is TRBV5-1; the D is unclear. CDR1 and CDR2 (germline): SGHRS, YFSETQ. This CDR3 contains 15 residues. The V gene lost 0 bases and the J gene lost 3 bases, with 12 bases spanning the gap. The CDR3 DNA sequence: TGCGCCAGCAGCTTGGCCTTAGGAACGGACTATGGCTACACCTTC. It specifies CASSLALGTDYGYTF.

The chain combines TRBV27 with TRBJ1-2; possible D gene TRBD1, 6 bases. Trimming stripped 2 bases from V and 2 bases from J, with 9 bases between. The CDR3 runs to 14 residues. The germline V gene has CDR1 MNHEY and CDR2 SMNVEV (reference sequence). The CDR3 DNA is TGTGCCAGCAGTTTAACCGGACAGAACTATGGCTACACCTTC. Translating gives CASSLTGQNYGYTF.

The J gene is TRBJ2-1, the V gene TRBV5-6; D is perhaps TRBD2 (5 bases). The CDR3 is 13 amino acids. The V end lost 0 bases, the J end lost 6 bases, and 7 bases lay between the germline ends. The germline V gene has CDR1 SGHDT and CDR2 YYEEEE. CDR3 DNA sequence: TGTGCCAGCAGCTTGGGAGGGTTCAATGAGCAGTTCTTC. Translated: CASSLGGFNEQFF.